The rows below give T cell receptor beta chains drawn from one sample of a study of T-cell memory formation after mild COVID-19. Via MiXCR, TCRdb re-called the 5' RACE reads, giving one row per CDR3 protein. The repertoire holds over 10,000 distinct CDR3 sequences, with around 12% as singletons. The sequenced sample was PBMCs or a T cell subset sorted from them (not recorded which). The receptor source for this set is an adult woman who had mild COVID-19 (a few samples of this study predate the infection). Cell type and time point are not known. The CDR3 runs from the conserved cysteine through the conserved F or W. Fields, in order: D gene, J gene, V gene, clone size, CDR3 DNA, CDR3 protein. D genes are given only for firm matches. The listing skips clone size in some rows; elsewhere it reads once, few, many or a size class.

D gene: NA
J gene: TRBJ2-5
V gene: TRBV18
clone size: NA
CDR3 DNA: TGTGCCAGCTCACCGGGGGAAGAGACCCAGTACTTC
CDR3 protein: CASSPGEETQYF

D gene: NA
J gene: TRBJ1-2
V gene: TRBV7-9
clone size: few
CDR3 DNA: TGTGCCAGCAGCCCGGGCTACACCTTC
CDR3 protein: CASSPGYTF

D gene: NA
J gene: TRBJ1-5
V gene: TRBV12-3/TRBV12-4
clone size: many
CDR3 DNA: TGTGCCAGCAGTTTTAACAGGGCGGGTCAGCCCCAGCATTTT
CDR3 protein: CASSFNRAGQPQHF

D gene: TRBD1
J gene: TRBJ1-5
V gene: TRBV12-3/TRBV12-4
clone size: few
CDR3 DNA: TGTGCCAGCAGTCAGGGACAGGGGGTCCTCAATCAGCCCCAGCATTTT
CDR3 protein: CASSQGQGVLNQPQHF

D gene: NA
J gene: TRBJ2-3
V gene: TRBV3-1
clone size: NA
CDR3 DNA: TGTGCCAGCAGCCATAAGGGGTATACGCAGTATTTT
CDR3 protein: CASSHKGYTQYF

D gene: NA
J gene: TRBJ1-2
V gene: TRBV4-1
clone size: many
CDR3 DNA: TGCGCCAGCAGCCAAGAGAGTCGATCTACGTCGTCTGGCTACACCTTC
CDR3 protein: CASSQESRSTSSGYTF

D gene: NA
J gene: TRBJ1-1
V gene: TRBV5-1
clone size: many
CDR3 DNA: TGCGCCAGCAGCTTGGAGGGGAACACTGAAGCTTTCTTT
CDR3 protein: CASSLEGNTEAFF

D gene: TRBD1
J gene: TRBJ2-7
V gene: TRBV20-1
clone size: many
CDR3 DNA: TGCAGTGCTATCCCCTATAGGGGACAGGGCCTCGACGAGCAGTACTTC
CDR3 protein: CSAIPYRGQGLDEQYF

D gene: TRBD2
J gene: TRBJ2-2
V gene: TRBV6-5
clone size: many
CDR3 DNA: TGTGCCAGCAGTCGAAGGGTTCCTCTAGCGGCGAACACCGGGGAGCTGTTTTTT
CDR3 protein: CASSRRVPLAANTGELFF

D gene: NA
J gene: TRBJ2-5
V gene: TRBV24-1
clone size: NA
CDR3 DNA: TGTGCCACCAGTGAACGTAACCTAGGGATTCAAGAGACCCAGTACTTC
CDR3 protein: CATSERNLGIQETQYF

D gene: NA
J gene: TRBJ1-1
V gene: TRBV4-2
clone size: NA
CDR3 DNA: TGTGCCAGCAGCCGTGGGGGAACTGAAGCTTTCTTT
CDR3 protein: CASSRGGTEAFF

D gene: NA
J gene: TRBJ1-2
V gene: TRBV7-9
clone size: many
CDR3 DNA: TGTGCCAGCAGCTTGCCAGGATACTATGGCTACACCTTC
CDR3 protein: CASSLPGYYGYTF

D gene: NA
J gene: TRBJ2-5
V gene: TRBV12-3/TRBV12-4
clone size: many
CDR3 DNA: TGTGCCAGCAAGCGTCTGCCACAAGAGACCCAGTACTTC
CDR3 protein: CASKRLPQETQYF

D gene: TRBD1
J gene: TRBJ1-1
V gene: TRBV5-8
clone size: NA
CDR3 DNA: TGTGCCAGCAGCCCCGAAGACAGGGCTGAAGCTTTCTTT
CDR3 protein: CASSPEDRAEAFF

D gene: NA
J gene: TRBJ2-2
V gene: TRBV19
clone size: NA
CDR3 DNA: TGTGCCAGTAGTCCCCCCCCTAGAAACACCGGGGAGCTGTTTTTT
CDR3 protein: CASSPPPRNTGELFF

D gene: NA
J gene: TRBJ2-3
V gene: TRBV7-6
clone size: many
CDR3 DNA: TGTGCCAGCAGCCCCCGTTGGAGCACAGATACGCAGTATTTT
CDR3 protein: CASSPRWSTDTQYF

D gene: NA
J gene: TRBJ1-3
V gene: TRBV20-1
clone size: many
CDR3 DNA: TGCAGTGCCCCGGACAGCCCCTCTGGAAACACCATATATTTT
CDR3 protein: CSAPDSPSGNTIYF

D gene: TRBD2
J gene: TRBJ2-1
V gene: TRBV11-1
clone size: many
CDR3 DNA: TGTGCCAGCAGCCTATGGCGGGAGGAACTTAGCTTGCATGAGCAGTTCTTC
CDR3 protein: CASSLWREELSLHEQFF

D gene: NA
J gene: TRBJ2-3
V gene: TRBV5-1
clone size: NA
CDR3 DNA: TGCGCCAGCAGCTTAGAGCACGATACGCAGTATTTT
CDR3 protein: CASSLEHDTQYF

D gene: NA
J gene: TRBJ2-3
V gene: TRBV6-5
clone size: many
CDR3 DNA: TGTGCCAGCAGTTACAGAGGCACTATCACAGATACGCAGTATTTT
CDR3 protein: CASSYRGTITDTQYF

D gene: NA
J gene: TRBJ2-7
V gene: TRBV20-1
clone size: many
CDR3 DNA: TGCAGTGCCACTGCCGGGACTGATTCCTACGAGCAGTACTTC
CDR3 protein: CSATAGTDSYEQYF

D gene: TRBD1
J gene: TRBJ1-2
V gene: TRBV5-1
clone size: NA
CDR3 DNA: TGCGCCAGCAGCATTGGATCAAGGACAGGGGTTTATGGCTACACCTTC
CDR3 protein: CASSIGSRTGVYGYTF

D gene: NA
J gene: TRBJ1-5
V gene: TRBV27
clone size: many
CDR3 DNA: TGTGCCAGCAGTTCCGAGGGGAGCAATCAGCCCCAGCATTTT
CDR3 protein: CASSSEGSNQPQHF

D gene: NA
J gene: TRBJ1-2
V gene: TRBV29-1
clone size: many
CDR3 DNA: TGCAGCGTTGCAGGGTTAGATGGCTACACCTTC
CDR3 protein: CSVAGLDGYTF

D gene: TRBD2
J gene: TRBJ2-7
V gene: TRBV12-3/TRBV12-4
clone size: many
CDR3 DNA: TGTGCCAGCAGTTTAGGGGGACTAGGCTCCTACGAGCAGTACTTC
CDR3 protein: CASSLGGLGSYEQYF

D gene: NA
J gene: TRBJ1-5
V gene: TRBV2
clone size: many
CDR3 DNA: TGTGCCAGCAGTGAAGCCACTGATAGCAATCAGCCCCAGCATTTT
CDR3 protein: CASSEATDSNQPQHF

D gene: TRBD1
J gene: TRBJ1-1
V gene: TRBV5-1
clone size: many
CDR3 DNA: TGCGCCAGCAGCCCGATACAGACAGGGGTAATTGAAGCTTTCTTT
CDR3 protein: CASSPIQTGVIEAFF

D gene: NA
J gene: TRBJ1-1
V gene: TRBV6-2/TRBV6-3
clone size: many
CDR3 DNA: TGTGCCAGCAGTTACCCCCAGACAGGGAACACTGAAGCTTTCTTT
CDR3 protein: CASSYPQTGNTEAFF

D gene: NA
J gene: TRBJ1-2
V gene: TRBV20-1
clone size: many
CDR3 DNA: TGCAGTGCTAGCCCCATTGGACGGGGAGATGGCTACACCTTC
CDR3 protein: CSASPIGRGDGYTF

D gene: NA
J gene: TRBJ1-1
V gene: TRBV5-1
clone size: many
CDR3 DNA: TGCGCCAGCAGCTTGGGACCCCTGAACACTGAAGCTTTCTTT
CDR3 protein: CASSLGPLNTEAFF

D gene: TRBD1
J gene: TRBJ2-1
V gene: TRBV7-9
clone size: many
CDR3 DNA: TGTGCCAGCAGCCCCGGGACAGCTTACAATGAGCAGTTCTTC
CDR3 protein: CASSPGTAYNEQFF

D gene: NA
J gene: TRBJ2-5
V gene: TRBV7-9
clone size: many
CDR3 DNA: TGTGCCAGCAGCATTACCGGGGCGCGGGAGACCCAGTACTTC
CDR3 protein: CASSITGARETQYF

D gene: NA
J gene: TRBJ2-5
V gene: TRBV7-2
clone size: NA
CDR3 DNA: TGTGCCAGCAGCTTAGTTGTCAGGGAGACCCAGTACTTC
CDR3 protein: CASSLVVRETQYF

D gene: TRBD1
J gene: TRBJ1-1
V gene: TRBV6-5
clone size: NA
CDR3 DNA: TGTGCCAGCAGCTCCGGACAGGGGGCTCCTTCGGCTTTCTTT
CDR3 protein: CASSSGQGAPSAFF